A selection of T cell receptor beta chains follows, all from one sample in a study of siplizumab effects on memory and regulatory T cells. The antigens these receptors bind are not known. The protocol was immunoSEQ multiplex PCR, while the TCRdb copy is restricted to in-frame clones and leaves out a portion. The sample comprises fewer than 20,000 clones, under 50% of which are singletons, and 4.9% rests with the top ten. The sample consisted of CFSE-low (dividing) CD4+ T cells sorted from an allogeneic mixed lymphocyte reaction. These receptors were taken from a human donor in good health; the cells came from an allogeneic mixed lymphocyte reaction. Both conserved end residues are part of each CDR3. D genes are given only for firm matches. Clone sizes are given selectively: once, few, many, or a class where the clone is expanded.

>NA|NA|TRBV11-2|TRBJ2-2
CASSLRAGGELFF
TGTGCCAGCAGCTTAAGGGCGGGCGGGGAGCTGTTTTTT
>TRBD1|few|TRBV19|TRBJ1-4
CATKGGVLEKLFF
TGTGCCACCAAAGGGGGCGTGTTGGAAAAACTGTTTTTT
>TRBD1|NA|TRBV4-1|TRBJ2-3
CASIGQGDSDTQYF
TGCGCCAGCATCGGACAGGGTGATTCAGATACGCAGTATTTT
>NA|medium-sized|TRBV7-2|TRBJ1-2
CASSLVWGFNYGYTF
TGTGCCAGCAGCTTAGTTTGGGGGTTCAACTATGGCTACACCTTC
>TRBD1|NA|TRBV19|TRBJ1-1
CASTSGGTLNTEAFF
TGTGCCAGTACCTCAGGGGGGACGTTGAACACTGAAGCTTTCTTT
>TRBD1|few|TRBV6-6|TRBJ1-5
CASSYKGQGHQPQHF
TGTGCCAGCAGTTATAAGGGACAGGGCCATCAGCCCCAGCATTTT
>NA|NA|TRBV28|TRBJ1-2
CASSYSGGYYGYTF
TGTGCCAGCAGTTACTCGGGCGGCTACTATGGCTACACCTTC
>TRBD2|NA|TRBV19|TRBJ2-2
CASNTSGGSGELFF
TGTGCCAGTAACACTAGCGGGGGGTCCGGGGAGCTGTTTTTT
>NA|NA|TRBV4-2|TRBJ2-2
CASSQGENTGELFF
TGTGCCAGCAGCCAAGGGGAGAACACCGGGGAGCTGTTTTTT
>NA|NA|TRBV7-2|TRBJ2-7
CASSLAGGYEQYF
TGTGCCAGCAGCTTAGCGGGGGGCTACGAGCAGTACTTC
>NA|NA|TRBV7-2|TRBJ2-7
CASSSTGGLSYEQYF
TGTGCCAGCAGCTCCACCGGAGGCCTCTCCTACGAGCAGTACTTC
>NA|NA|TRBV11-2|TRBJ2-4
CASSLGALNIQYF
TGTGCCAGCAGCTTAGGGGCCCTTAACATTCAGTACTTC
>TRBD1|few|TRBV7-3|TRBJ2-1
CASSRQGADEQFF
TGTGCCAGCAGCCGGCAGGGGGCCGATGAGCAGTTCTTC
>NA|NA|TRBV6-6|TRBJ2-1
CASSLGQIQFF
TGTGCCAGCAGCCTCGGACAGATTCAGTTCTTC
>NA|NA|TRBV27|TRBJ1-6
CASRQNLSPLHF
TGTGCCAGCAGACAGAATCTCTCACCCCTCCACTTT
>NA|few|TRBV5-1|TRBJ2-7
CASSLGMGGGEQYF
TGCGCCAGCAGCTTGGGGATGGGGGGCGGCGAGCAGTACTTC